Detailed here is one T cell receptor (beta chain). Its antigen is undetermined. In germline, CDR1 is MNHEY, CDR2 SMNVEV (reference sequence). Trimming stripped 5 bases from V and 2 bases from J, with 13 bases between. The CDR3 extends over 14 amino acids. These data are taken from a study of molecular identifiers for immune sequencing clone quantification. Findings of the study overall: Clone sizes that are highly expanded could be underestimated when identical TCR molecules share a barcode. Spike-in Jurkat TCR RNA from a single cell reportedly registered among 900,000 to 1,000,000 naive cells.

From 20,000 to 1,000,000 sorted cells, naive CD8 libraries were generated with 10%, 30% or 50% RNA. TCRdb ran MiXCR on the PCR reads and lists one entry per CDR3 protein. The data show under 600,000 distinct CDR3 sequences, over 20% seen once. The clonotype comes from a human donor in good health. Some libraries in this study had Jurkat cell RNA spiked in. The J gene is TRBJ2-7, the V gene TRBV27, with D maybe TRBD1 (5 bases). The sequenced sample was naive CD8+ T cells from blood, with Jurkat cell RNA spiked in. Described subset: FACS-sorted CD8+CD4-CCR7+CD45RA+ naive T cells. CDR3 residues: CASSILRVPYEQYF. Here the CDR3 DNA reads TGTGCCAGCAGTATACTCAGGGTACCCTACGAGCAGTACTTC.